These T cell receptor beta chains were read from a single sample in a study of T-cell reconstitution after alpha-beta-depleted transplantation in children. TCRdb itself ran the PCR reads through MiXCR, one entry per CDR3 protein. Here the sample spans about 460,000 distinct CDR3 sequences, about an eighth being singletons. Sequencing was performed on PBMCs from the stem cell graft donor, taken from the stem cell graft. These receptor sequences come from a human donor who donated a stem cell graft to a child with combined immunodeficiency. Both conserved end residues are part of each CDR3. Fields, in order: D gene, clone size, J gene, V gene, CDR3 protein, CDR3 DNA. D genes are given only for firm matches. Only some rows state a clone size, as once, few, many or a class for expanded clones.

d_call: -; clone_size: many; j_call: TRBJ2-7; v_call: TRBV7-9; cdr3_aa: CASSLPVQSYEQYF; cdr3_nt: TGTGCCAGCAGCTTACCTGTACAGTCCTACGAGCAGTACTTC
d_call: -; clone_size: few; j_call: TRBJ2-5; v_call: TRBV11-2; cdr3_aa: CASSLSPGWETQYF; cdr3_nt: TGTGCCAGCAGCTTATCCCCAGGGTGGGAGACCCAGTACTTC
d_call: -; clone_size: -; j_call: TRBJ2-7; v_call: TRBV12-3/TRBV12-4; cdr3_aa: CASSPRDFHEQYF; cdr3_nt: TGTGCCAGCAGTCCCCGGGACTTTCACGAGCAGTACTTC
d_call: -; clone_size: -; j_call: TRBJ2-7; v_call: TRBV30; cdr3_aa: CAWSLGVSDEQYF; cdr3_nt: TGTGCCTGGAGCCTGGGGGTCTCAGACGAGCAGTACTTC
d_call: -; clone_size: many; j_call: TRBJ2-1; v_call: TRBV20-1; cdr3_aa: CSAQSWGNSYNEQFF; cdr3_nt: TGCAGTGCTCAGTCGTGGGGTAACTCCTACAATGAGCAGTTCTTC
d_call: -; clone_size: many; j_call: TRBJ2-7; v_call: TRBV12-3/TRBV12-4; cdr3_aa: CASRVGNLEQYF; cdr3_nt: TGTGCCAGCAGAGTAGGCAATCTCGAGCAGTACTTC
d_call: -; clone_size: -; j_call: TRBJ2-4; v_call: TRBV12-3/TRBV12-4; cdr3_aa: CASSIFGTTSFQYF; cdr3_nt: TGTGCCAGCAGCATCTTCGGGACAACGAGCTTTCAGTACTTC
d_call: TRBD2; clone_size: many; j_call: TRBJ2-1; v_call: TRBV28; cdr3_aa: CASSRRGLENNEQFF; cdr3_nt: TGTGCCAGCAGCCGCCGGGGACTAGAGAACAATGAGCAGTTCTTC
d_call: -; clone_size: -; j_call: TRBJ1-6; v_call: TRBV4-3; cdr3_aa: CASSQDRPNNSPLHF; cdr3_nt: TGCGCCAGCAGCCAAGACAGGCCTAATAATTCACCCCTCCACTTT
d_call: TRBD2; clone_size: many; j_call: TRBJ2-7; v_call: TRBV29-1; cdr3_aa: CSVGVGGDEQYF; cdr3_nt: TGCAGCGTTGGCGTGGGAGGGGACGAGCAGTACTTC
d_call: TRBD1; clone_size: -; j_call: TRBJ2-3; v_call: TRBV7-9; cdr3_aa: CASSPGQGFPGDTQYF; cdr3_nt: TGTGCCAGCAGCCCTGGACAGGGATTCCCGGGAGATACGCAGTATTTT
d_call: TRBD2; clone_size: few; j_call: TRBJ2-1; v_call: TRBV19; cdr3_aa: CASSIVSGGAHEQFF; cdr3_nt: TGTGCCAGTAGTATAGTTAGCGGGGGGGCCCATGAGCAGTTCTTC
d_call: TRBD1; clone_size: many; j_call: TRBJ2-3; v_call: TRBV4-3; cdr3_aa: CASSQGTGSRTDTQYF; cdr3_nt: TGCGCCAGCAGCCAAGGGACAGGCTCGCGGACAGATACGCAGTATTTT
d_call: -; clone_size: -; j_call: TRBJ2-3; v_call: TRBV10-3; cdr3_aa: CASAGDRTDTQYF; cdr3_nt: TGTGCCTCGGCAGGGGACCGCACAGATACGCAGTATTTT
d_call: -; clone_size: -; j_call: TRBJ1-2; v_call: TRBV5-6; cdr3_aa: CASSSAGHANYGYTF; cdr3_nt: TGTGCCAGCAGCTCGGCCGGACATGCTAACTATGGCTACACCTTC
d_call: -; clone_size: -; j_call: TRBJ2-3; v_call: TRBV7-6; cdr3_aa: CASSLRGFGDTQYF; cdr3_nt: TGTGCCAGCAGCTTAAGGGGATTCGGAGATACGCAGTATTTT
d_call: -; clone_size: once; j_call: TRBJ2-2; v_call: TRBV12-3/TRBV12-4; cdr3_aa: CASSTGTPNTGELFF; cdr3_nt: TGTGCCAGCTCGACGGGGACCCCGAACACCGGGGAGCTGTTTTTT
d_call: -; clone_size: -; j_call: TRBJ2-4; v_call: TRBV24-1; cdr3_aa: CAIGGSKNIQYF; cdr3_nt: TGTGCCATAGGAGGTTCCAAAAACATTCAGTACTTC
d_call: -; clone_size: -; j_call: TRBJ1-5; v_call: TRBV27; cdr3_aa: CASSSARGQPQHF; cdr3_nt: TGTGCCAGCAGTTCAGCCAGGGGTCAGCCCCAGCATTTT
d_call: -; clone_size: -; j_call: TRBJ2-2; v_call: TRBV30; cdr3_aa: CAWGWTVRTGELFF; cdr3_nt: TGTGCCTGGGGGTGGACAGTCAGGACCGGGGAGCTGTTTTTT
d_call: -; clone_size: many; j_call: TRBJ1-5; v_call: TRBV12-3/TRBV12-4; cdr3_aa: CASSFQGGTLNQPQHF; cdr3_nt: TGTGCCAGCAGTTTCCAGGGAGGGACGCTCAATCAGCCCCAGCATTTT
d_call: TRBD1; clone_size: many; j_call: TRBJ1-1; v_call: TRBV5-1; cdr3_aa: CASRWGQGFRTEAFF; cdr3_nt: TGCGCCAGCAGATGGGGACAGGGGTTTCGCACTGAAGCTTTCTTT
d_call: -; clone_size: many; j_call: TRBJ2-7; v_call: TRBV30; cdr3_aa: CAWETESSYEQYF; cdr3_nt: TGTGCCTGGGAGACAGAATCCTCCTACGAGCAGTACTTC
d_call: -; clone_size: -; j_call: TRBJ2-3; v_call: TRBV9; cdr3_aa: CASSRTLNTDTQYF; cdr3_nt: TGTGCCAGCAGCAGAACCCTTAACACAGATACGCAGTATTTT
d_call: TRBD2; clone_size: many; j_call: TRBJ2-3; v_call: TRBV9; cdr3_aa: CASSVLAGVETDTQYF; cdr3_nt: TGTGCCAGCAGCGTCCTAGCGGGAGTAGAGACAGATACGCAGTATTTT
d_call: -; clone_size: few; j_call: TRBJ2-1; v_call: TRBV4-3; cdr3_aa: CASSQVPGEQFF; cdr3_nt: TGCGCCAGCAGCCAAGTTCCGGGTGAGCAGTTCTTC
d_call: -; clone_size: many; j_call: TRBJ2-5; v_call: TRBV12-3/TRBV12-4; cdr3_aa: CASSHTLDQETQYF; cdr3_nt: TGTGCCAGCAGCCACACCCTAGACCAAGAGACCCAGTACTTC
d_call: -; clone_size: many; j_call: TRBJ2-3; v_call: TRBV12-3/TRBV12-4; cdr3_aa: CASSPLLDTQYF; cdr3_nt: TGTGCCAGCAGTCCCCTATTGGATACGCAGTATTTT
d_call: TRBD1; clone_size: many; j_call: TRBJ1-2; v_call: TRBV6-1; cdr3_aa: CASSETGIYGYTF; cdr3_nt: TGTGCCAGCAGTGAGACAGGGATCTATGGCTACACCTTC
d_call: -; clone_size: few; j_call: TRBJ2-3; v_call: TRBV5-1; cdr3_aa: CASSKAYRTDTQYF; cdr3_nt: TGCGCCAGCAGTAAAGCTTACCGCACAGATACGCAGTATTTT
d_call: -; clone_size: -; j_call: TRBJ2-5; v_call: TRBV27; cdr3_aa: CASKRFQYRETQYF; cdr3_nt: TGTGCCAGCAAAAGGTTTCAGTATCGGGAGACCCAGTACTTC
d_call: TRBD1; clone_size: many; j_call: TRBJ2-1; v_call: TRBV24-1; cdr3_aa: CATSDLHEGAARNEQFF; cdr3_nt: TGTGCCACCAGTGATTTGCACGAGGGGGCAGCTCGCAATGAGCAGTTCTTC
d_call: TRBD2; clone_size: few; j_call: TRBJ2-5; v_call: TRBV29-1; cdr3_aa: CSVESAGGNQETQYF; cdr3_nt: TGCAGCGTTGAGAGTGCGGGGGGGAACCAAGAGACCCAGTACTTC
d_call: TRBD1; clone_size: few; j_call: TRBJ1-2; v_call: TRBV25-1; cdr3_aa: CASSEYKGAGSGYTF; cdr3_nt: TGTGCCAGCAGTGAATATAAGGGGGCAGGGAGCGGCTACACCTTC
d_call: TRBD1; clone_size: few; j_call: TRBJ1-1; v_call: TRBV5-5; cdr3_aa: CASSSTREGAFAAFF; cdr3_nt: TGTGCCAGCAGCTCGACCCGAGAGGGGGCATTTGCAGCTTTCTTT
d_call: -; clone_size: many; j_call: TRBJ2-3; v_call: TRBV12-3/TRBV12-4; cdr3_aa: CASGEFGTDTQYF; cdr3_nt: TGTGCCAGCGGGGAGTTTGGGACAGATACGCAGTATTTT
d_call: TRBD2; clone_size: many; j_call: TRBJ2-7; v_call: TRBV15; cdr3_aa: CATSRVREYEQYF; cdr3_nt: TGTGCCACCAGCAGAGTGCGGGAGTACGAGCAGTACTTC
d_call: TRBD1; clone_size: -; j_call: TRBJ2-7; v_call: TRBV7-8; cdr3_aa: CASSTPGGGYEQYF; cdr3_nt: TGTGCCAGCAGCACCCCAGGGGGCGGCTACGAGCAGTACTTC
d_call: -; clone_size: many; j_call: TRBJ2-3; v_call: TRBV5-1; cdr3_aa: CASAGRPDRTDTQYF; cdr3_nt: TGCGCCAGCGCCGGCAGACCGGATCGCACAGATACGCAGTATTTT
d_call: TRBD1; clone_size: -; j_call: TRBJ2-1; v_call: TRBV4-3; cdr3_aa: CASSQVWDRSYNEQFF; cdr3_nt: TGCGCCAGCAGCCAAGTCTGGGACAGATCCTACAATGAGCAGTTCTTC
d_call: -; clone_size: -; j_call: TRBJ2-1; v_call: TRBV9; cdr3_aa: CASSQGGSLEQFF; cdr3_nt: TGTGCCAGCAGCCAGGGGGGCTCACTGGAGCAGTTCTTC
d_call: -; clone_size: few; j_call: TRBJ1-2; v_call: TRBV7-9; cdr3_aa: CASSSSDREYGYTF; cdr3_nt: TGTGCCAGCAGCTCGTCGGACAGAGAATATGGCTACACCTTC
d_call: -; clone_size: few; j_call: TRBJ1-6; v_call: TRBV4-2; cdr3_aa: CASSQPRTGNSPLHF; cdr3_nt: TGTGCCAGCAGCCAACCCAGGACGGGGAATTCACCCCTCCACTTT
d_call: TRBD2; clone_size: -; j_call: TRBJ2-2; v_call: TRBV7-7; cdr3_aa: CASSQASGRNTGELFF; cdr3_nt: TGTGCCAGCAGCCAAGCTAGCGGGAGAAACACCGGGGAGCTGTTTTTT
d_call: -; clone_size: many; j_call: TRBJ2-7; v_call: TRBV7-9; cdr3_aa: CASSLEIDSYEQYF; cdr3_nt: TGTGCCAGCAGCTTAGAGATAGATTCCTACGAGCAGTACTTC